The T cell receptor beta chain described here comes from a study of T cell changes during pregnancy in multiple sclerosis. With 3 bases removed from V and 4 bases from J, the gap between germline ends came to 9 bases. Germline V gene lookup returns CDR1 SGHRS and CDR2 YFSETQ. The CDR3 covers 13 residues. The method was immunoSEQ multiplex PCR; TCRdb's version includes in-frame clones alone and lacks a portion of them. The sample includes some 93,000 clones, 75% to 95% of them seen just once. The V call is TRBV5-1, the J call TRBJ2-3; the D gene is possibly TRBD1 (6 bases). Sequenced here: peripheral blood, sampled after pregnancy. The clonotype was recovered from a female donor in good health, enrolled as a control in a pregnancy study. The CDR3 loop is CASSSQGSDTQYF. The CDR3 DNA reads TGCGCCAGCAGCTCCCAGGGGTCAGATACGCAGTATTTT.